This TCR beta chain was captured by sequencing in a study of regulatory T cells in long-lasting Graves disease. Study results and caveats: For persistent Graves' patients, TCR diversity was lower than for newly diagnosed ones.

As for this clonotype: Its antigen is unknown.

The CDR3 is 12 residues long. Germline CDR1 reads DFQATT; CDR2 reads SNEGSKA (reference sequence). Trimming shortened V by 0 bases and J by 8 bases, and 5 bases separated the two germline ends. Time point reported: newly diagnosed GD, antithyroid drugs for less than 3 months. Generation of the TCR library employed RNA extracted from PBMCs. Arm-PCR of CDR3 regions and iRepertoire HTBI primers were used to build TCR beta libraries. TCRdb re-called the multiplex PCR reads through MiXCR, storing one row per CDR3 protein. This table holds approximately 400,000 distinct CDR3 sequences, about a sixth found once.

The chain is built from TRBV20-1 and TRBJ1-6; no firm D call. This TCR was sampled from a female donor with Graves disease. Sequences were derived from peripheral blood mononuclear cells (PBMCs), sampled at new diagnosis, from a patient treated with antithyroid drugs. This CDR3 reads CSARDTDSPLHF. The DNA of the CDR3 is TGCAGTGCTAGAGATACAGATTCACCCCTCCACTTT.